The TCR beta chain under discussion was sequenced for a study of beta chain features in type 1 diabetes. Study results and caveats: Any HLA effect on TCRB rearrangement was left unresolved by small sub-analyses. A closer apparent resemblance between naive, central memory and Treg TCRB repertoires was seen in patients than in healthy donors.

To note about this clone: The target antigen is unknown.

Expressed TCRB transcripts got sequenced, as all isolated RNA was reverse transcribed. Sequenced by immunoSEQ multiplex PCR; TCRdb stores in-frame clones only, minus some. Of approximately 140,000 clones listed, roughly 7.2% were seen once; the top ten hold about 1.4%. Specimen: central memory CD4+ T cells from blood. The clonotype was recovered from a woman aged 25 to 39 in good health.

CDR3 residues: CASSLGRDRVQETQYF. The CDR3, as DNA: TGTGCCAGCAGCTTAGGTCGTGACAGGGTCCAAGAGACCCAGTACTTC. J is TRBJ2-5 and V is TRBV7-2, with 7 bases identical to TRBD1. Germline trimming cut 1 base from V and 1 base from J; bases unmatched to any gene: 6. The CDR3 runs to 16 residues. CDR1 is SGHTA, CDR2 FQGNSA, per germline. Variable domain in full (rest from reference TRBV7-2 and TRBJ2-5): GAGVSQSPSNKVTEKGKDVELRCDPISGHTALYWYRQSLGQGLEFLIYFQGNSAPDKSGLPSDRFSAERTGGSVSTLTIQRTQQEDSAVYLCASSLGRDRVQETQYFGPGTRLLVL.